The present T cell receptor beta chain was sequenced within a study of blood T cell repertoires in COVID-19. Turning to the study itself: COVID-19 samples, acute and convalescent, were from the United States, Italy and Spain. In each case, the material was cDNA or gDNA derived from T cells, B-cell-depleted T cells, or PBMCs.

This clone was seen more than once but under ten times. CDR1 is KGHSH, CDR2 LQKENI, per germline. The V end was cut by 6 bases, the J end by 0 bases, with 17 bases between. The CDR3 loop spans 16 amino acids. Authors' data handling: Estimation of nucleated cell counts was performed using reference gene primer amplification. Using immunoSEQ multiplex PCR, the repertoire was profiled, and TCRdb retains in-frame clones only, with some absent. Clone size and V and J calls were adopted from that table, with D and trimming inferred from the DNA. The sample gives 25,000 to 30,000 clones, approximately 84% of which show up once; around 50% is in the top ten.

The sequenced sample was peripheral blood. The receptor's source is a man aged 50 to 60 with active or convalescent COVID-19. The chain links TRBV18 to TRBJ1-2; D remains unclear. CDR3 sequence reads: CASSRRPGDSNYGYTF. The CDR3 region has the DNA TGTGCCAGCTCGCGGAGGCCGGGAGATTCTAACTATGGCTACACCTTC.